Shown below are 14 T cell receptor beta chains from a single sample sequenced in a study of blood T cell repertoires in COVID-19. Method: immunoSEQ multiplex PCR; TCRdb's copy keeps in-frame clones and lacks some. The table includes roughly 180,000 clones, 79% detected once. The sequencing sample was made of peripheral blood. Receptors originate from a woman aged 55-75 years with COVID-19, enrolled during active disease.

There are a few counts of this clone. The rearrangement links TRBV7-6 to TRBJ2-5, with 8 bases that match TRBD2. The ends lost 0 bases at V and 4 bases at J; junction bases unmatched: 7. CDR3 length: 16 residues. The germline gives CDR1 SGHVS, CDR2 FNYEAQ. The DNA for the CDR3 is TGTGCCAGCAGCTTAGCGTATAGCGGGGTTCGAGAGACCCAGTACTTC. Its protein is CASSLAYSGVRETQYF.

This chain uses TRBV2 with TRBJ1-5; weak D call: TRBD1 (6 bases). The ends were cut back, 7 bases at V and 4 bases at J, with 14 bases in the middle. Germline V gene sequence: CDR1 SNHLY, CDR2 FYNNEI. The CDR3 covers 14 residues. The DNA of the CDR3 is TGTGCCAGCAACCTAGGACAGCGAAATCAGCCCCAGCATTTT. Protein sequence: CASNLGQRNQPQHF.

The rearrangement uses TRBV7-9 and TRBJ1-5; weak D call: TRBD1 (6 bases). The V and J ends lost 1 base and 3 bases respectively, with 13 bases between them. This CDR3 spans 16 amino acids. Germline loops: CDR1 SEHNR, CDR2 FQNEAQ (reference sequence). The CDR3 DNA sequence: TGTGCCAGCAGCTTAGGGGGGCCGGGACACAATCAGCCCCAGCATTTT. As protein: CASSLGGPGHNQPQHF.

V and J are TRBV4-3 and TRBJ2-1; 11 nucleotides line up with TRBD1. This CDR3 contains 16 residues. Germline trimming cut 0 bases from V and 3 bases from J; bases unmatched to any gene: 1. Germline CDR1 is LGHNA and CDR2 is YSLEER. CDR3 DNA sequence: TGCGCCAGCAGCCAAGAAGGGACAGGGGGCTACAATGAGCAGTTCTTC. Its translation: CASSQEGTGGYNEQFF.

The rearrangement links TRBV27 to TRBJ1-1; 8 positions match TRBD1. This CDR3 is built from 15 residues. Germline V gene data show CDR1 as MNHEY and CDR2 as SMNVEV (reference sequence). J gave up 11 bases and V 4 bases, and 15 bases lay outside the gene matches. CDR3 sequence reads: CASSSTTGVSMLAFF. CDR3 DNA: TGTGCCAGCAGTTCTACGACAGGGGTCTCGATGCTGGCTTTCTTT.

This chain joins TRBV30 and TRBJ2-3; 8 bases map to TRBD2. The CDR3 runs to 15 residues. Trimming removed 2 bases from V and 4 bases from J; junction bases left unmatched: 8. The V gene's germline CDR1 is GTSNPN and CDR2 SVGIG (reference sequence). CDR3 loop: CAWSLQRELPDTQYF. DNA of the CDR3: TGTGCCTGGAGTCTTCAGCGGGAGTTACCAGATACGCAGTATTTT.

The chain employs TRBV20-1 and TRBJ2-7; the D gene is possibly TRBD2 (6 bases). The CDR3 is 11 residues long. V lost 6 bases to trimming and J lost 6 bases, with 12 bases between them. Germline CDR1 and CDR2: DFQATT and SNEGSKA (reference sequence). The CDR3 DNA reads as TGCAGTGCCAAGGACTACCTCGAGCAGTACTTC. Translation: CSAKDYLEQYF.

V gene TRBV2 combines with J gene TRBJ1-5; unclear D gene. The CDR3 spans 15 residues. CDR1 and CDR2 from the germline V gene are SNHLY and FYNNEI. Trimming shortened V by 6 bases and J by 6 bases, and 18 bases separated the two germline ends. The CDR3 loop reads CASRRPGGVSQPQHF. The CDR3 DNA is TGTGCCAGCAGACGACCGGGAGGAGTCAGTCAGCCCCAGCATTTT.

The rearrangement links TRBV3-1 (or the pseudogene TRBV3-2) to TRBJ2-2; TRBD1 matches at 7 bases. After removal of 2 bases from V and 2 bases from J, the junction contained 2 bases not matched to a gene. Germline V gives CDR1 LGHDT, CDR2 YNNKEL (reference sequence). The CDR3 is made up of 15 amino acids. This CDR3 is CASSQRQGNTGELFF. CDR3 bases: TGTGCCAGCAGCCAAAGACAGGGTAACACCGGGGAGCTGTTTTTT.

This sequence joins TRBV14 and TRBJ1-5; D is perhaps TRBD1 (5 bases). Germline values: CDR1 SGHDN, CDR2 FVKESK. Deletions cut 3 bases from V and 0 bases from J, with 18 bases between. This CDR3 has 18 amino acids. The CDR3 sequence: CASSQPSTGTYSNQPQHF. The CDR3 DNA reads TGTGCCAGCAGCCAGCCAAGCACCGGGACTTATAGCAATCAGCCCCAGCATTTT.

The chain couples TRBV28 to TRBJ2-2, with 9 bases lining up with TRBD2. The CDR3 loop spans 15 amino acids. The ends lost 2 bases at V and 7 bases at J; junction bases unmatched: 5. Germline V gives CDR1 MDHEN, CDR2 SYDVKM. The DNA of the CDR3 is TGTGCCAGCAGTTTACGGCGGGGGGGAAGCGGGGAGCTGTTTTTT. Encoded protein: CASSLRRGGSGELFF.

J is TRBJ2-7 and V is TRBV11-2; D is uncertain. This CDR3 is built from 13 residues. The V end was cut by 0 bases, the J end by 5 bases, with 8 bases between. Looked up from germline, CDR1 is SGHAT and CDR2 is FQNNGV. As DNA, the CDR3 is TGTGCCAGCAGCTTAGACCGGGTCAACGAGCAGTACGTC. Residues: CASSLDRVNEQYV.

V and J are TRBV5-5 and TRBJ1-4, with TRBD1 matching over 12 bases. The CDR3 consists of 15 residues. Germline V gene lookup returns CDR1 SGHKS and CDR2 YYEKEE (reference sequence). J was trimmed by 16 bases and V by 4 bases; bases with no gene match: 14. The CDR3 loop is CASSGRGTGGDRPFF. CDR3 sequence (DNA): TGTGCCAGCAGCGGGAGAGGGACAGGGGGCGATCGGCCGTTTTTT.

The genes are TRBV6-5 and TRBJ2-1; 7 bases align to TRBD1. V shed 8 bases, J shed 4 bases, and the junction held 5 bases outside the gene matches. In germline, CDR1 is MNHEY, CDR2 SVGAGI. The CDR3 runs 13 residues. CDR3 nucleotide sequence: TGTGCCAGCCAGGGACAGCTTTACAATGAGCAGTTCTTC. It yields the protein CASQGQLYNEQFF.